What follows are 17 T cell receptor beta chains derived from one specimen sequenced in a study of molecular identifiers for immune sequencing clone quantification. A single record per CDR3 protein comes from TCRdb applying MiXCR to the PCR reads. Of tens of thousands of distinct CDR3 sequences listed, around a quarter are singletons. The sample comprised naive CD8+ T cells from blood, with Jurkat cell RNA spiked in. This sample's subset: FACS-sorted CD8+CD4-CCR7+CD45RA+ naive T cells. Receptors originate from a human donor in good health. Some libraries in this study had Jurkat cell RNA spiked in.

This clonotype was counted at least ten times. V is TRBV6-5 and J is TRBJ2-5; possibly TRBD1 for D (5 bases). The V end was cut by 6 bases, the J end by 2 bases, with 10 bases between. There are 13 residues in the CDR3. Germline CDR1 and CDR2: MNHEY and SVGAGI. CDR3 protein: CASRRTNQETQYF. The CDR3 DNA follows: TGTGCCAGCAGAAGGACAAATCAAGAGACCCAGTACTTC.

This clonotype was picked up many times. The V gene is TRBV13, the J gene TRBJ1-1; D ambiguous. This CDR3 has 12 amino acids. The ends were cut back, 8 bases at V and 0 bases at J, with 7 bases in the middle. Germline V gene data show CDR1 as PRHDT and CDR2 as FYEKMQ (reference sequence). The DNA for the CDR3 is TGTGCCAGCGGCACCCTGAACACTGAAGCTTTCTTT. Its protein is CASGTLNTEAFF.

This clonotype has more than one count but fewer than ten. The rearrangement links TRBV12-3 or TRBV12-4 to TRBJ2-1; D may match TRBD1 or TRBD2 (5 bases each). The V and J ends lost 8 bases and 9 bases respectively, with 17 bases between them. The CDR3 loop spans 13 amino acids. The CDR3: CASGDPNYAEQFF. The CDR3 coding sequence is TGTGCCAGCGGGGACCCCAACTATGCTGAGCAGTTCTTC.

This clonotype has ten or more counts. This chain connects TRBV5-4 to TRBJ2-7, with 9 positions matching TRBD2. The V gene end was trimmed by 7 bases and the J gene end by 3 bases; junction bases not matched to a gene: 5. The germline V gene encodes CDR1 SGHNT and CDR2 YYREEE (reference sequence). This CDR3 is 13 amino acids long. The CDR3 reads CASSVSGSYEQYF. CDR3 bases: TGTGCCAGCTCGGTTAGCGGGAGCTACGAGCAGTACTTC. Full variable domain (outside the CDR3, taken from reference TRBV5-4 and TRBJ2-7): ETGVTQSPTHLIKTRGQQVTLRCSSQSGHNTVSWYQQALGQGPQFIFQYYREEENGRGNFPPRFSGLQFPNYSSELNVNALELDDSALYLCASSVSGSYEQYFGPGTRLTVT.

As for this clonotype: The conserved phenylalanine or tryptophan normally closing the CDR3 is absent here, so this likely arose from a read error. Here the CDR3 DNA reads TGTGCCAGCAGTGGAGCTAGCGGGTCCCGGGGCCAGTACCTC. Its protein product is CASSGASGSRGQYL. This chain connects TRBV6-2 or TRBV6-3 to TRBJ2-5, with 8 positions matching TRBD2. Germline V gene data show CDR1 as MNHEY and CDR2 as SVGEGT. J lost 10 bases, V lost 5 bases, and 12 bases had no gene match. The CDR3 extends over 14 amino acids.

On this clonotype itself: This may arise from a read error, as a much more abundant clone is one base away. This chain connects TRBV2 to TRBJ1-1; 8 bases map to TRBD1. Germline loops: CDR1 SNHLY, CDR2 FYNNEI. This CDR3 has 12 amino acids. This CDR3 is CASSEDRVEASF. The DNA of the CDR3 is TGTGCCAGCAGTGAGGACAGGGTTGAAGCTTCCTTT. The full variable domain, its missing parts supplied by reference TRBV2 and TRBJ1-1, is EPEVTQTPSHQVTQMGQEVILRCVPISNHLYFYWYRQILGQKVEFLVSFYNNEISEKSEIFDDQFSVERPDGSNFTLKIRSTKLEDSAMYFCASSEDRVEASFGQGTRLTVV.

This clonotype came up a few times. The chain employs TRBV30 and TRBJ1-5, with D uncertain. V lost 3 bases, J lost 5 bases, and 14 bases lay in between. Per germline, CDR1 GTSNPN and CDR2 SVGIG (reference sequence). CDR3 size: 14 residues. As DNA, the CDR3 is TGTGCCTGGAGCCTGGAGCGTTACTATCAGCCCCAGCATTTT. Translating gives CAWSLERYYQPQHF. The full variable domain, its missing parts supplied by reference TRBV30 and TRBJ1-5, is SQTIHQWPATLVQPVGSPLSLECTVEGTSNPNLYWYRQAAGRGLQLLFYSVGIGQISSEVPQNLSASRPQDRQFILSSKKLLLSDSGFYLCAWSLERYYQPQHFGDGTRLSIL.

The CDR3 DNA is TGTGCCAGTAGTATGGGACAGGGTATATACGAGCAGTACTTC. Residues: CASSMGQGIYEQYF. The chain is built from TRBV19 and TRBJ2-7; 9 nucleotides line up with TRBD1. V was clipped by 3 bases and J by 4 bases; unmatched bases: 4. CDR1 LNHDA and CDR2 SQIVND come from the germline V gene (reference sequence). This CDR3 is built from 14 residues.

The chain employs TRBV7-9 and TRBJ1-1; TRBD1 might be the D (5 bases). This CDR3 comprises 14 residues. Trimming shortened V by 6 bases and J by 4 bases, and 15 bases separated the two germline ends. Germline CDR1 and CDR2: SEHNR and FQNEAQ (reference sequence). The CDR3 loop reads CASSLTREGTEAFF. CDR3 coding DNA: TGTGCCAGCAGTTTAACCAGGGAGGGCACTGAAGCTTTCTTT. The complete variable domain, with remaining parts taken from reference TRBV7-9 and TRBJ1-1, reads DTGVSQNPRHKITKRGQNVTFRCDPISEHNRLYWYRQTLGQGPEFLTYFQNEAQLEKSRLLSDRFSAERPKGSFSTLEIQRTEQGDSAMYLCASSLTREGTEAFFGQGTRLTVV.

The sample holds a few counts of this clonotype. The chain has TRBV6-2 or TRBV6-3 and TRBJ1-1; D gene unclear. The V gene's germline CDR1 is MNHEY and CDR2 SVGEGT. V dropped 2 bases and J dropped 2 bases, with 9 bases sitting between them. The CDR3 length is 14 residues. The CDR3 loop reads CASSYAEPNTEAFF. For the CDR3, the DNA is TGTGCCAGCAGTTACGCGGAGCCCAACACTGAAGCTTTCTTT.

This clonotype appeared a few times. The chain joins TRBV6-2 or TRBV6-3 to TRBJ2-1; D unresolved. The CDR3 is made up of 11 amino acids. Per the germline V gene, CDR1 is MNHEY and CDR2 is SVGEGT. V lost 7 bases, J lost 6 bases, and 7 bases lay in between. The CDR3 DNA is TGTGCCAGCACGGTAGGCAATGAGCAGTTCTTC. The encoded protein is CASTVGNEQFF.

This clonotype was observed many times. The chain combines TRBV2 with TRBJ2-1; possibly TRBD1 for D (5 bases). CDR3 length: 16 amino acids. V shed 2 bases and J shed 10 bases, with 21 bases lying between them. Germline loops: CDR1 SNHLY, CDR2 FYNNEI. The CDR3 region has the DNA TGTGCCAGCAGTGAATTGGACATAGGCCCTACATGGGAGCAGTTCTTC. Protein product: CASSELDIGPTWEQFF.

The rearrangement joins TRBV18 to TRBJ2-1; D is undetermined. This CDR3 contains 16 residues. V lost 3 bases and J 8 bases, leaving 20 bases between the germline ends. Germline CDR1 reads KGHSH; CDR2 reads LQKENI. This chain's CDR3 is CASSPPHRSATDEQFF. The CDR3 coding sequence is TGTGCCAGCTCACCTCCCCACAGATCTGCTACAGATGAGCAGTTCTTC.

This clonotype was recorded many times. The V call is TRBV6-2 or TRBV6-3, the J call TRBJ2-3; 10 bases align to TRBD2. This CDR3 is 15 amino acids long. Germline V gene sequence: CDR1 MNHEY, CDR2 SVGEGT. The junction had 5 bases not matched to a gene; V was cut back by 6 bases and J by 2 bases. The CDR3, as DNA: TGTGCCAGCAGGACCGGACTAGCGGACACAGATACGCAGTATTTT. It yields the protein CASRTGLADTDTQYF.

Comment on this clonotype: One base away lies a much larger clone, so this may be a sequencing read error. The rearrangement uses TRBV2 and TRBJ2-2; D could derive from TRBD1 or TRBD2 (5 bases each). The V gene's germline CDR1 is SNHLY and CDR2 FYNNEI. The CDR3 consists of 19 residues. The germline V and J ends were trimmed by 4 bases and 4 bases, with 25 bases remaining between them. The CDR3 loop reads CASSAPTGTGAISTGELFF. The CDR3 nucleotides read TGTGCCAGCAGTGCTCCCACCGGGACGGGCGCCATCTCCACCGGGGAGCTGTTTTTT.

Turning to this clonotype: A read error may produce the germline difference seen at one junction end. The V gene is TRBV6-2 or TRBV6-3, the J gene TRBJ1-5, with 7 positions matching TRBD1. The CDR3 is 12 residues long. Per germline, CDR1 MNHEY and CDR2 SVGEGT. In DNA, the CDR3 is TGTGCCACACGACAGGGCAATCAGCCCCAGCGTTTT. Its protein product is CATRQGNQPQRF.

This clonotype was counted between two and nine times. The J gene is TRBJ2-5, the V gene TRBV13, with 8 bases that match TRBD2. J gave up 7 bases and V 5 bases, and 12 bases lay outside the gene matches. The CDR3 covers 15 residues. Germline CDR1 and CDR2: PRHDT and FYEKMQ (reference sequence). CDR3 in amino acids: CASSPSTSEFRTQYF. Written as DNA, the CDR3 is TGTGCCAGCAGCCCGTCGACTAGCGAATTCCGGACCCAGTACTTC.